This TCR beta chain was captured in a study of Ad26.COV2.S vaccination and SARS-CoV-2 variants. Study summary: Intramuscularly, Ad26.COV2.S was given either once or twice, 56 days apart. General study findings and limits: While placebo recipients had lower spike-specific TCR breadth, vaccine recipients had more. Analyses of TCR breadth and depth may have underestimated total T cell responses.

The treatment here: 19 received Ad26.COV2.S at low or high dose, single or two shots; 5 received placebo; per-sample allocation not given. Samples analyzed were those drawn on day 63 after the first vaccine or placebo injection. In Boston, an adult donor aged 18-55 years took part. The CDR3 has 18 residues. CDR1 and CDR2 from the germline V gene are SGDLS and YYNGEE. V dropped 3 bases and J dropped 1; count of bases not matched to a gene: 11. As regards this clone: The target antigen is unknown.

The data were produced by immunoSEQ multiplex PCR, yet TCRdb's version contains in-frame clones alone and is incomplete. The sample holds roughly 380,000 clones; around 86% are singletons and the top ten take roughly 3.2%. The sample in question was peripheral blood, obtained in a trial of Ad26.COV2.S vaccine versus placebo. The receptor's source is a person between 18 and 60 years old who received the Ad26.COV2.S COVID-19 vaccine or a placebo. J is TRBJ2-5 and V is TRBV9, with TRBD2 matching 11 bases. The CDR3 DNA sequence: TGTGCCAGCAGCGCCGCAGTTATAGCGGGGGGGTCCCAAGAGACCCAGTACTTC. Protein sequence: CASSAAVIAGGSQETQYF.